This is a list of T cell receptor beta chains from one sample in a study of PD-1 blockade in classical Hodgkin lymphoma. The data were produced by immunoSEQ multiplex PCR, yet TCRdb's version contains in-frame clones alone and is incomplete. In the table there are 25,000 to 35,000 clones, less than 75% of which are singletons. The sample consisted of peripheral blood mononuclear cells (PBMCs), taken before the second cycle of nivolumab. These receptors originate from a human donor with classical Hodgkin lymphoma. Each CDR3 is given with its conserved first and last residue. The D gene is left open where the match is weak. Rows give clone size only sometimes, using once, few, many, or a class for an expanded clone.

>NA|TRBV29-1|NA|TRBJ2-1
TGCAGCGAGGGGTCGTACAATGAGCAGTTCTTC
CSEGSYNEQFF
>NA|TRBV5-6|NA|TRBJ1-5
TGTGCCAGCAGCTCTAAGGGAAGCAATCAGCCCCAGCATTTT
CASSSKGSNQPQHF
>TRBD1|TRBV30|NA|TRBJ2-1
TGTGCCTGGAGGGGACAGGGATCCAATGAGCAGTTCTTC
CAWRGQGSNEQFF
>NA|TRBV10-2|many|TRBJ1-1
TGCGCCAGCAGTGAGTCCGCCCTTGAAGCTTTCTTT
CASSESALEAFF
>NA|TRBV6-6|NA|TRBJ2-7
TGTGCCAGCAGTCAAGGTCGAGAGCAGTACTTC
CASSQGREQYF
>NA|TRBV28|NA|TRBJ2-7
TGTGCCAGCAGTATTCTGACCACCCAAGGAAGGGAGCAGTACTTC
CASSILTTQGREQYF
>NA|TRBV19|NA|TRBJ1-1
TGTGCCAGTAGTCGAATTTATGGTGCTGTCGGGACTGAAGCTTTCTTT
CASSRIYGAVGTEAFF
>NA|TRBV6-5|NA|TRBJ1-2
TGTGCCAGCAGTTACTCGCTACAGAACTATGGCTACACCTTC
CASSYSLQNYGYTF
>NA|TRBV18|NA|TRBJ2-1
TGTGCCAGCTCACCAAGGGGGGCAGACAATGAGCAGTTCTTC
CASSPRGADNEQFF
>NA|TRBV7-9|NA|TRBJ1-2
TGTGCCAGCAGCTTAGCAGGGGGCTATGGCTACACCTTC
CASSLAGGYGYTF
>TRBD1|TRBV2|NA|TRBJ2-7
TGTGCCAGCAGTCCCCAGCCTCGGACAGGGGGCGAGCAGTACTTC
CASSPQPRTGGEQYF
>TRBD1|TRBV7-2|few|TRBJ1-1
TGTGCCAGCAGCTTAGGGCACAGGGGCCCTGAAGCTTTCTTT
CASSLGHRGPEAFF
>NA|TRBV5-1|NA|TRBJ2-1
TGCGCCAGCAGCTTGGGAGCTAGCTCCTACAATGAGCAGTTCTTC
CASSLGASSYNEQFF
>TRBD1|TRBV6-6|medium-sized|TRBJ2-3
TGTGCCAGCAGCGGACAGGGGGTTACAGATACGCAGTATTTT
CASSGQGVTDTQYF
>TRBD2|TRBV27|few|TRBJ2-1
TGTGCCAGCAGTTTACGTTGGCTAGCGGGGCCCAATGAGCAGTTCTTC
CASSLRWLAGPNEQFF
>NA|TRBV19|NA|TRBJ1-2
TGTGCCAGTAGTTTCCTAGCTGGCCGTCATGGCTACACCTTC
CASSFLAGRHGYTF
>TRBD2|TRBV27|NA|TRBJ2-3
TGTGCCAGCAGTTTATCGCGGCTAGCGGGTGGCAATACGCAGTATTTT
CASSLSRLAGGNTQYF
>TRBD1|TRBV7-6|few|TRBJ2-5
TGTGCCAGCGGGGAAATCTTCGGGACAGGGGAGGAGACCCAGTACTTC
CASGEIFGTGEETQYF
>NA|TRBV7-2|NA|TRBJ1-1
TGTGCCAGCAGCTTAGTAGGCGGGGACACTGAAGCTTTCTTT
CASSLVGGDTEAFF
>NA|TRBV7-2|NA|TRBJ2-6
TGTGCCAGCAGCCCCATCGCCCCCACTGGGGCCAACGTCCTGACTTTC
CASSPIAPTGANVLTF
>TRBD2|TRBV7-9|NA|TRBJ2-7
TGTGCCAGCAGCTTCTTGACTAGCGGGAGGGACGAGCAGTACTTC
CASSFLTSGRDEQYF
>TRBD2|TRBV30|once|TRBJ2-3
TGTGCCTGGAGCCGGACTAGCGGCCCCACAGATACGCAGTATTTT
CAWSRTSGPTDTQYF
>NA|TRBV5-1|NA|TRBJ2-5
TGCGCCAGCAGCTTGGGCCGAGTACAAGAGACCCAGTACTTC
CASSLGRVQETQYF
>NA|TRBV9|NA|TRBJ1-3
TGTGCCAGCAGCGTAGGGGACCTCTCTGGAAACACCATATATTTT
CASSVGDLSGNTIYF
>NA|TRBV21-1|NA|TRBJ1-5
TGTGCCAGCAGCAATGAGGGGGGGTCACTGGGGCCCCAGCATTTT
CASSNEGGSLGPQHF
>TRBD1|TRBV5-1|NA|TRBJ1-1
TGCGCCAGCAGCCCCCGGACAGGGACCACTGAAGCTTTCTTT
CASSPRTGTTEAFF
>NA|TRBV29-1|NA|TRBJ1-1
TGCAGCGTTGAAGGGGGAGTCACTGAAGCTTTCTTT
CSVEGGVTEAFF
>TRBD1|TRBV27|NA|TRBJ1-1
TGTGCCAGCATCTCTAGTGGACAGGGGCTGGAAGCTTTCTTT
CASISSGQGLEAFF
>NA|TRBV27|few|TRBJ2-4
TGTGCCAGCAGTTTAACTTTTCGTCAGGGAACCAAAAACATTCAGTACTTC
CASSLTFRQGTKNIQYF
>NA|TRBV19|NA|TRBJ2-5
TGTGCCAGTAGTATCCGGGGACCACAAGAGACCCAGTACTTC
CASSIRGPQETQYF
>NA|TRBV4-3|NA|TRBJ1-6
TGCGCCAGCAGCCCTGGCTCGGGAGACAGCAATAATTCACCCCTCCACTTT
CASSPGSGDSNNSPLHF
>NA|TRBV19|NA|TRBJ1-2
TGTGCCAGTAGCGGGACCTTGAACTATGGCTACACCTTC
CASSGTLNYGYTF
>NA|TRBV6-6|NA|TRBJ2-1
TGTGCCAGCAGTTACAAAGAAAATGAGCAGTTCTTC
CASSYKENEQFF
>NA|TRBV25-1|NA|TRBJ2-1
TGTGCCAGCAGTGAAAGAGCGGAGCAGTTCTTC
CASSERAEQFF
>TRBD2|TRBV7-7|NA|TRBJ2-1
TGTGCTAGCAGCCCTTTTACTAGCGCACAGATAGATGAGCAGTTCTTC
CASSPFTSAQIDEQFF
>TRBD2|TRBV6-6|NA|TRBJ2-1
TGTGCCAGCAGCCTACTAGCGGGGGACCCCTACAATGAGCAGTTCTTC
CASSLLAGDPYNEQFF
>TRBD2|TRBV9|NA|TRBJ2-1
TGTGCCAGCAGCGTTGATGGACTAGTAAGGGGTGAGCAGTTCTTC
CASSVDGLVRGEQFF
>NA|TRBV6-5|few|TRBJ2-3
TGTGCCAGCAGTTTGACTACCCCGAGAGTGTCAGATACGCAGTATTTT
CASSLTTPRVSDTQYF
>TRBD1|TRBV7-9|NA|TRBJ2-6
TGTGCCAGCAGCCAGGGGACAGGAGCCTCTGGGGCCAACGTCCTGACTTTC
CASSQGTGASGANVLTF
>NA|TRBV18|NA|TRBJ1-1
TGTGCCAGCTCACCACCAATGAACACTGAAGCTTTCTTT
CASSPPMNTEAFF
>NA|TRBV6-5|NA|TRBJ2-6
TGTGCCAGCAGTTACTCTCGGGAATCTGGGGCCAACGTCCTGACTTTC
CASSYSRESGANVLTF
>NA|TRBV6-5|NA|TRBJ2-2
TGTGCCAGCATTGAAACCGGGGAGCTGTTTTTT
CASIETGELFF
>TRBD1|TRBV6-5|NA|TRBJ1-2
TGTGCCAGCAGTTATTCAGGGGGCGGCGGCTACACCTTC
CASSYSGGGGYTF
>TRBD1|TRBV19|NA|TRBJ2-5
TGTGCCAGTAGTGCGACAGGGGTCGGGGAGACCCAGTACTTC
CASSATGVGETQYF
>NA|TRBV5-6|NA|TRBJ2-1
TGTGCCAGCAGCTTACAAGTGTCCTCCTACAATGAGCAGTTCTTC
CASSLQVSSYNEQFF
>NA|TRBV7-8|few|TRBJ2-3
TGTGCCAGCAGGTCAGCGGCCCTAGTGAGCACAGATACGCAGTATTTT
CASRSAALVSTDTQYF
>TRBD2|TRBV5-1|NA|TRBJ2-1
TGCGCCAGCAGCCCGGCGGGACTAGCGGGGGCCAACTCCTACAATGAGCAGTTCTTC
CASSPAGLAGANSYNEQFF
>TRBD2|TRBV19|NA|TRBJ2-5
TGTGCCAGTAGTGAACTAGCGGGGGGGATAGAGACCCAGTACTTC
CASSELAGGIETQYF
>NA|TRBV28|NA|TRBJ2-2
TGTGCCAGCAGTTTAGGGGGCACCGGGGAGCTGTTTTTT
CASSLGGTGELFF
>NA|TRBV28|NA|TRBJ1-5
TGTGCCAGCAGTGAGGTACAGGGAGGTCAGCCCCAGCATTTT
CASSEVQGGQPQHF
>NA|TRBV19|once|TRBJ1-6
TGTGCCAGTAGTAATCTTGGGAATTCACCCCTCCACTTT
CASSNLGNSPLHF
>NA|TRBV4-3|NA|TRBJ1-4
TGCGCCAGCAGCCAAGATCGAATAGGGGCTAATGAAAAACTGTTTTTT
CASSQDRIGANEKLFF
>TRBD1|TRBV4-3|NA|TRBJ1-2
TGCGCCAGCAGCCAAGCCTTGGGGTGGACAGGGACAAAAAGTGGCTACACCTTC
CASSQALGWTGTKSGYTF
>NA|TRBV9|few|TRBJ2-3
TGTGCCAGCAACCCGGACAGTCTTAGCACAGATACGCAGTATTTT
CASNPDSLSTDTQYF
>NA|TRBV2|NA|TRBJ2-3
TGTGCCAGCAGTGCGGCACTCAGCGGAGTGCGGGATACGCAGTATTTT
CASSAALSGVRDTQYF
>NA|TRBV28|once|TRBJ2-2
TGTGCCAGCAGTTTCATCATAACAGGAGCTTACGGGGAGCTGTTTTTT
CASSFIITGAYGELFF
>NA|TRBV19|NA|TRBJ1-1
TGTGCCAGTAGTATACTGGAGGGCACTGAAGCTTTCTTT
CASSILEGTEAFF
>NA|TRBV19|few|TRBJ2-1
TGTGCCAGTAGTATAGACCCGTGGCTGAGCTCCTACAATGAGCAGTTCTTC
CASSIDPWLSSYNEQFF
>NA|TRBV4-3|few|TRBJ2-1
TGCGCCAGCAGCCAGGGGACTGGTGAGCAGTTCTTC
CASSQGTGEQFF